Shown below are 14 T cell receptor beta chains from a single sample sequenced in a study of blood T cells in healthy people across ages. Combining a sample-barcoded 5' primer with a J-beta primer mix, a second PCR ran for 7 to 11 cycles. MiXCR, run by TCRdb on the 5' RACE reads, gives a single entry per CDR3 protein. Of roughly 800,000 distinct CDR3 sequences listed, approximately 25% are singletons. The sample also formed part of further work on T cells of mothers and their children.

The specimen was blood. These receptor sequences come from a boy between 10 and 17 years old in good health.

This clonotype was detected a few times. In DNA form, the CDR3 reads TGTGCCAGCAGCTCCTGGGGGCCTAGCTCCTACAATGAGCAGTTCTTC. Residues: CASSSWGPSSYNEQFF. The chain links TRBV11-1 to TRBJ2-1; perhaps TRBD1 as D (6 bases). The CDR3 runs to 16 residues. The V and J ends lost 4 bases and 0 bases respectively, with 13 bases between them. Germline CDR1 and CDR2: SGHAT and FQDESV (reference sequence). The variable domain in full, with the rest retrieved from reference TRBV11-1 and TRBJ2-1, is EAEVAQSPRYKITEKSQAVAFWCDPISGHATLYWYRQILGQGPELLVQFQDESVVDDSQLPKDRFSAERLKGVDSTLKIQPAELGDSAMYLCASSSWGPSSYNEQFFGPGTRLTVL.

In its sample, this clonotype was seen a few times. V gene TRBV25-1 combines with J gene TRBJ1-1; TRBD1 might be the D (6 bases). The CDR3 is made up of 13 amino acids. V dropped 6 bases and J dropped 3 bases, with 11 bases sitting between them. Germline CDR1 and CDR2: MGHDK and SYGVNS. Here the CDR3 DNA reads TGTGCCAGCAGACAGGGCAGTTACACTGAAGCTTTCTTT. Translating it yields CASRQGSYTEAFF.

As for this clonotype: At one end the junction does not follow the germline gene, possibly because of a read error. The CDR3 protein is CASSSMGLAGGNEHFF. For the CDR3, the DNA is TGTGCCAGCAGTTCCATGGGACTAGCGGGAGGAAATGAGCACTTCTTC. The chain is built from TRBV28 and TRBJ2-5; 15 bases fit TRBD2. This CDR3 has 16 residues. Germline CDR1 is MDHEN and CDR2 is SYDVKM.

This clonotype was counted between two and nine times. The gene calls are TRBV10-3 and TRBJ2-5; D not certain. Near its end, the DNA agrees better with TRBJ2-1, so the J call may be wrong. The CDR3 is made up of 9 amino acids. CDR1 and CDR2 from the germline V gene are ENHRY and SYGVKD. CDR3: CAIDNEQFF. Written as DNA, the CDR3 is TGTGCCATAGACAATGAGCAGTTCTTC.

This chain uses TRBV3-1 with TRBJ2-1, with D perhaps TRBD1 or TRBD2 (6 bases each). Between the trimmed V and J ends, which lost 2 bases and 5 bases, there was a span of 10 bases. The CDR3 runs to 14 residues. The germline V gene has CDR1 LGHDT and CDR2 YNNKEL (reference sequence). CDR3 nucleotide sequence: TGTGCCAGCAGCCAACCGGGGGCTCACAATGAGCAGTTCTTC. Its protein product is CASSQPGAHNEQFF.

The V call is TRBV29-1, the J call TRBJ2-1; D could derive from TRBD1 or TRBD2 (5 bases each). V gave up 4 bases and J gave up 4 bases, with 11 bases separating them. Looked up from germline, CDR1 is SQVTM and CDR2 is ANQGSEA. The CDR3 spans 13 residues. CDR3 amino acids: CSVAGRNYNEQFF. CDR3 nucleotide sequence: TGCAGCGTTGCGGGACGGAATTACAATGAGCAGTTCTTC.

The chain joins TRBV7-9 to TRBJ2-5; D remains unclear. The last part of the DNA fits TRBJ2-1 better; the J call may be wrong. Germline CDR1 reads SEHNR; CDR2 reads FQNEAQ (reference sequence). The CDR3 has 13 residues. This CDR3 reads CASSRAEKNEQFF. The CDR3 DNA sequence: TGTGCCAGCAGCAGAGCCGAGAAAAATGAGCAGTTCTTC.

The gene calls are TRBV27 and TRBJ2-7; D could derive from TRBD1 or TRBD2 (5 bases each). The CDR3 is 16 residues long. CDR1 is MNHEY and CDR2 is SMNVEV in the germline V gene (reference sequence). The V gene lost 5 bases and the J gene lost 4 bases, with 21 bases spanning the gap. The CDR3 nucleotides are TGTGCCAGCAGTGCCCAGGACGACAGAGGGCATTACGAGCAGTACTTC. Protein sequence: CASSAQDDRGHYEQYF.

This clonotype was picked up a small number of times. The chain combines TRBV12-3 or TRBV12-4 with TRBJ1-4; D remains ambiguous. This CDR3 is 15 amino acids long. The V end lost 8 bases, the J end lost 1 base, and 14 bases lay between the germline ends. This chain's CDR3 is CASCRQAGTNEKLFF. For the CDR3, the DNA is TGTGCCAGCTGTCGGCAGGCCGGAACTAATGAAAAACTGTTTTTT.

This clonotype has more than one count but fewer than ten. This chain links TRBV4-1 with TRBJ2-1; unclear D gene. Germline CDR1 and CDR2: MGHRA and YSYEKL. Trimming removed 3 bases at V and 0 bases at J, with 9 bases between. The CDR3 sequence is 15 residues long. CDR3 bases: TGCGCCAGCAGCCAGGCGGCGAGCTCCTACAATGAGCAGTTCTTC. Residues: CASSQAASSYNEQFF.

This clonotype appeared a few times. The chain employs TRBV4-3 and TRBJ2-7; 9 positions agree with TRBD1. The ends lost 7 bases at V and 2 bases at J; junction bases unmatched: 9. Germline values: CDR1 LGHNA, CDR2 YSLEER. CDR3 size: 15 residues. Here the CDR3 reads CASTRTGAEAYEQYF. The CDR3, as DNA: TGCGCCAGCACCCGGACAGGGGCAGAGGCCTACGAGCAGTACTTC.

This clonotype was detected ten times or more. The CDR3 DNA is TGTGCCAGCAGCCAGATGGGACAGTCGGACGGAAACACCATATATTTT. As protein: CASSQMGQSDGNTIYF. The rearrangement uses TRBV14 and TRBJ1-3, with TRBD1 matching over 7 bases. Germline V gene lookup returns CDR1 SGHDN and CDR2 FVKESK. The junction had 9 bases not matched to a gene; V was cut back by 3 bases and J by 4 bases. CDR3 length equals 16 residues.

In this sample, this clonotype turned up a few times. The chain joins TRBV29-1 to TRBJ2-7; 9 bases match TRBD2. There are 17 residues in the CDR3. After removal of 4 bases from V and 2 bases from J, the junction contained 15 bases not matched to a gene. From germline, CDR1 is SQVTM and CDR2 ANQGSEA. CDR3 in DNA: TGCAGCGTTGTGGCGACTAGCGGCCCGCGTAATACCTACGAGCAGTACTTC. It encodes CSVVATSGPRNTYEQYF.

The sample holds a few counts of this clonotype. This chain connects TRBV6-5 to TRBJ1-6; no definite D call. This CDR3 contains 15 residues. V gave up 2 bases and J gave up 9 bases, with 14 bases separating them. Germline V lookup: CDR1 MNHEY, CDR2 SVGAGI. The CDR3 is CASSYREIAGSPLHF. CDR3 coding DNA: TGTGCCAGCAGTTACAGGGAGATAGCCGGTTCACCCCTCCACTTT.